A selection of T cell receptor beta chains follows, all from one sample in a study of blood T cell repertoires in COVID-19. Method: immunoSEQ multiplex PCR; TCRdb's copy keeps in-frame clones and lacks some. Of 110,000 to 150,000 clones listed, more than 80% are singletons. The specimen sequenced was peripheral blood. These receptors came from a woman aged 55 to 70 with active COVID-19. Both conserved end residues are part of each CDR3. D genes are given only for firm matches. Clone sizes are given selectively: once, few, many, or a class where the clone is expanded.

TRBJ1-5 TRBV2 NA NA CASTKDSLSNQPQHF TGTGCCAGCACCAAGGACAGCCTTAGCAATCAGCCCCAGCATTTT
TRBJ1-4 TRBV4-3 NA TRBD1 CASRKEGAGVMEKLFF TGCGCCAGCCGAAAGGAGGGGGCAGGGGTTATGGAAAAACTGTTTTTT
TRBJ1-2 TRBV7-8 NA TRBD1 CASSHGQGNYYGYTF TGTGCCAGCAGCCATGGACAGGGCAATTACTATGGCTACACCTTC
TRBJ1-6 TRBV30 NA NA CAWSVLRGSSYNSPLHF TGTGCCTGGAGTGTACTGCGGGGGAGCTCCTATAATTCACCCCTCCACTTT
TRBJ2-1 TRBV29-1 NA TRBD2 CSVEDGGTSGTYNEQFF TGCAGCGTTGAAGATGGGGGGACTAGCGGAACCTACAATGAGCAGTTCTTC
TRBJ2-3 TRBV28 NA NA CASSLTAGTDTQYF TGTGCCAGCAGTTTAACAGCGGGCACAGATACGCAGTATTTT
TRBJ2-2 TRBV2 NA TRBD2 CAMSHQRDTQNTGELFF TGTGCCATGTCCCACCAGCGGGATACTCAGAACACCGGGGAGCTGTTTTTT
TRBJ2-1 TRBV3-1/TRBV3-2 NA TRBD2 CASSQGGSIDEQFF TGTGCCAGCAGCCAGGGCGGGAGTATAGATGAGCAGTTCTTC
TRBJ2-7 TRBV7-2 few NA CASSHQGPAYEQYF TGTGCCAGCAGCCATCAGGGGCCTGCCTACGAGCAGTACTTC
TRBJ2-7 TRBV6-5 once NA CASRTEEGGRYEQYF TGTGCCAGCAGAACCGAAGAGGGGGGGCGATACGAGCAGTACTTC
TRBJ1-1 TRBV5-1 NA NA CASGGQPNTEAFF TGCGCCAGCGGCGGACAGCCGAACACTGAAGCTTTCTTT
TRBJ2-1 TRBV14 NA TRBD2 CASSPPGTRVLVF TGTGCCAGCAGCCCCCCCGGGACTAGGGTATTGGTCTTC
TRBJ1-2 TRBV7-2 NA NA CASSIGQFYGYTF TGTGCCAGCAGCATCGGACAGTTCTATGGCTACACCTTC
TRBJ1-1 TRBV5-4 once TRBD1 CASSHGGTGRNTEAFF TGTGCCAGCAGCCATGGGGGGACAGGCCGGAACACTGAAGCTTTCTTT
TRBJ2-7 TRBV10-1 NA NA CASSESSLDGYEQYF TGCGCCAGCAGTGAGTCATCACTAGATGGGTACGAGCAGTACTTC
TRBJ2-7 TRBV7-2 NA TRBD2 CASSKRGGSGRYYEQYF TGTGCCAGCAGCAAGCGGGGCGGTAGCGGGAGATACTACGAGCAGTACTTC